The T cell receptor beta chain under discussion was sequenced for a study of blood T cell repertoires in COVID-19. Looking at the study overall: The analysed material was cDNA or gDNA that came from T cells, B-cell-depleted T cells, or PBMCs.

Residents of under 25 US areas, aged roughly 18 to 89 years, made up the participants. Cohorts were determined from participant-reported clinical history. This clone was picked up a small number of times. Libraries were prepared by immunoSEQ multiplex PCR; TCRdb keeps only in-frame clonotypes and omits some of them. The data hold a few hundred thousand clones, with about 86% observed a single time. This TCR derives from a woman in her forties or fifties who had recovered from COVID-19. Specimen: PBMCs or T cells enriched from blood (not recorded which).

The CDR3 coding sequence is TGTGCCAGCAGCTTGGGACTTACAAGACAAGAGACCCAGTACTTC. It encodes CASSLGLTRQETQYF. The chain recombines TRBV7-2 with TRBJ2-5; a possible D gene is TRBD2 (6 bases). V was trimmed by 3 bases and J by 2 bases, leaving 13 bases between them. This CDR3 spans 15 amino acids. The V gene's germline CDR1 is SGHTA and CDR2 FQGNSA. Full variable domain (outside the CDR3, taken from reference TRBV7-2 and TRBJ2-5): GAGVSQSPSNKVTEKGKDVELRCDPISGHTALYWYRQSLGQGLEFLIYFQGNSAPDKSGLPSDRFSAERTGGSVSTLTIQRTQQEDSAVYLCASSLGLTRQETQYFGPGTRLLVL.